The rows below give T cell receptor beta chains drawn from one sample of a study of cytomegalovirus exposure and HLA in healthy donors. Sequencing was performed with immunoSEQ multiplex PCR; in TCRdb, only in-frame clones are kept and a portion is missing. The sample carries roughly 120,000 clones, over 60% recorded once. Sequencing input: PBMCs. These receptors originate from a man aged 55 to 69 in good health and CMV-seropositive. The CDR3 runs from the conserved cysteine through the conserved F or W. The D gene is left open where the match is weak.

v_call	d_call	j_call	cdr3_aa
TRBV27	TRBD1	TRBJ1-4	CASSRRDRGGSSEKLFF
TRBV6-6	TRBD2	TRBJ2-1	CASRGERERSGEQFF
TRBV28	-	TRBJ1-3	CASSPRLSGNTIYF
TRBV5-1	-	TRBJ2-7	CASSLPGGNEQYF
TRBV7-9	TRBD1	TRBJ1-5	CASSKDRTNQPQHF
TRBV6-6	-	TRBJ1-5	CASSRDTNQPQHF
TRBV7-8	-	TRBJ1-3	CASSLDRASGNTIYF
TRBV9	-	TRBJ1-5	CASSVESGANQPQHF
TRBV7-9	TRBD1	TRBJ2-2	CASSRDRGTGELFF
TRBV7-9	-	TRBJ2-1	CASSLALGLSYNEQFF
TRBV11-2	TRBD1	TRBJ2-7	CASSFRGTGVLDEQYF
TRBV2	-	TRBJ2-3	CASEFLADTQYF
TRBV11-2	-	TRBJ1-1	CASSRGGGNTEAFF
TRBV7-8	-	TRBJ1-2	CASSLFGPREGGDGYTF
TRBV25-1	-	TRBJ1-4	CASSSGGTTNEKLFF
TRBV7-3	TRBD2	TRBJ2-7	CASSFFSGGPYEQYF
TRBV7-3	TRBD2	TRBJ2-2	CASSSSGGSFGELFF
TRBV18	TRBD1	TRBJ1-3	CASSPIDRGERNTIYF
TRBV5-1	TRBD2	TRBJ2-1	CASSWGLAGGYSYNEQFF
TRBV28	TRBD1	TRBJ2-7	CASIKGQGYVYEQYF
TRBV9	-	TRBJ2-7	CASSVKRYRAYEQYF
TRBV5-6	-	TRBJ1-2	CASSFLEIYGYTF
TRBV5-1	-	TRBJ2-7	CASSFGGQAFEQYF
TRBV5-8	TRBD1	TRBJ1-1	CASSLTTDRRSEAFF
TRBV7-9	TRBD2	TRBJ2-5	CASSSRTSGPGRWKETQYF
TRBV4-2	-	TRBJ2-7	CASSQGSPGSYEQYF
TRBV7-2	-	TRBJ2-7	CASRQAYEQYF
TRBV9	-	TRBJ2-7	CASSGPSSGRDSYEQYF
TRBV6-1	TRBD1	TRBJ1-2	CASIPDRGDYGYTF
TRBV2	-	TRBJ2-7	CASSARGNEQYF
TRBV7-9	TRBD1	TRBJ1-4	CASSLRTGDEKLFF
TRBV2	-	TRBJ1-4	CASSQAGEGEKLFF
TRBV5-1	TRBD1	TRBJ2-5	CASSQTGAEETQYF
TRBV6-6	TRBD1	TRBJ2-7	CASSTAQGSSEQYF
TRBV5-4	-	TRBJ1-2	CASSLVFTGEIDYGYTF
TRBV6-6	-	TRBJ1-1	CASTAGERNTEAFF
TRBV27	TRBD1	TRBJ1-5	CAIAPLTGDQPQHF
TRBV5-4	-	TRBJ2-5	CASSSQGVETQYF
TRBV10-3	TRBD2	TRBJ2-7	CAAGTSVSYEQYF
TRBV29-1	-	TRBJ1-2	CSYLVNYGYTF
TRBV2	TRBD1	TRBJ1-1	CASKGTGRDTEAFF
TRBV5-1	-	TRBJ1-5	CASSREGSSNQPQHF
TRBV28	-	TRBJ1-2	CASRIALANYGYTF
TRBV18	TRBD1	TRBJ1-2	CASSPTGSYGYTF
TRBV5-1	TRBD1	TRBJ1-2	CASSSDRGSGGYTF
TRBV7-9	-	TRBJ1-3	CASSLPRGFSGNTIYF
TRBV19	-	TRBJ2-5	CASAEAGTQYF
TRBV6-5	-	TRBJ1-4	CASNRAGEKLFF